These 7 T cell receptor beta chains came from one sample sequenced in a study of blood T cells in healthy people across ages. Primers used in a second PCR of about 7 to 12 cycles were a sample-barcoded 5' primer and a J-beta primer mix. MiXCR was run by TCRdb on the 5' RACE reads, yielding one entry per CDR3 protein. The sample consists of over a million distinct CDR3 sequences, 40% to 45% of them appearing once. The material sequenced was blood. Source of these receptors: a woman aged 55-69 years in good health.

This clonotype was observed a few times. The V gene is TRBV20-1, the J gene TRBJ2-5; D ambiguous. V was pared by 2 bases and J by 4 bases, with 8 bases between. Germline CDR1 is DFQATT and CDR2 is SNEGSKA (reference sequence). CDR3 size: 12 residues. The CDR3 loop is CSARLGRETQYF. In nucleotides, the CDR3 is TGCAGTGCTAGATTGGGTAGAGAGACCCAGTACTTC.

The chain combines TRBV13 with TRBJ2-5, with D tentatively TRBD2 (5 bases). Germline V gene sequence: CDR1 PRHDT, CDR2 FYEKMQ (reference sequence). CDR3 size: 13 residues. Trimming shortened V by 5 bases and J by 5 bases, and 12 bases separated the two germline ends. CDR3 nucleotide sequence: TGTGCCAGCAGCCCCGCGGAGGCGGAGACCCAGTACTTC. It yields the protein CASSPAEAETQYF.

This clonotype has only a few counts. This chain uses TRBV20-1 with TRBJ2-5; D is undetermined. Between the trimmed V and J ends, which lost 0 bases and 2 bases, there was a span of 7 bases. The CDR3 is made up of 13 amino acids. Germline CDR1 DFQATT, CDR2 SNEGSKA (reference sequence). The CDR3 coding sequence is TGCAGTGCTAGAGACCCCGGACAAGAGACCCAGTACTTC. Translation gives CSARDPGQETQYF.

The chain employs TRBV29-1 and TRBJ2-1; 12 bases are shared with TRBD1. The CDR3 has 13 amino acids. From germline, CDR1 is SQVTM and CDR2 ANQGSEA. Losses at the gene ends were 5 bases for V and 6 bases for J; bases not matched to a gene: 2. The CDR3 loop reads CSVPGQGANEQFF. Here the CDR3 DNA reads TGCAGCGTTCCGGGACAGGGGGCCAATGAGCAGTTCTTC.

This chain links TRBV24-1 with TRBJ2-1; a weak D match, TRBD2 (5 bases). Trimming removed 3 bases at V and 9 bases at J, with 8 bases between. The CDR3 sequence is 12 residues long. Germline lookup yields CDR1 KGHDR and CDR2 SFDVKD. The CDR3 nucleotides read TGTGCCACCAGTGATCCTAGCAGTGAGCAGTTCTTC. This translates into CATSDPSSEQFF.

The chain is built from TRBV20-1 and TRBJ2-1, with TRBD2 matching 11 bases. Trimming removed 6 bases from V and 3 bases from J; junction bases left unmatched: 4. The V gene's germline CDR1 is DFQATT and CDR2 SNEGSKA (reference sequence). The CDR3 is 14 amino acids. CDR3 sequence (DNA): TGCAGTGCCCAACTAGCGGGGGTCTACAATGAGCAGTTCTTC. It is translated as CSAQLAGVYNEQFF.

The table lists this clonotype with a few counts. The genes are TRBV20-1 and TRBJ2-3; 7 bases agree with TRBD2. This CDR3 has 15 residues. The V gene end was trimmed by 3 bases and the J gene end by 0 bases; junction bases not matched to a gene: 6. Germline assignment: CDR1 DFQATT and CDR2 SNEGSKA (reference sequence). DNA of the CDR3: TGCAGTGCTAGTGGGCCGCGGGAGAGCACAGATACGCAGTATTTT. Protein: CSASGPRESTDTQYF.